The entry that follows covers one TCR beta chain sequence. The read gets to within 3 residues of the CDR3 end, and the germline J gene fills in the rest. TCRdb's copy holds only in-frame clones and misses some; the assay was immunoSEQ multiplex PCR. The sample features around 30,000 clones, with more than 6% in its top ten. The data were obtained in a study of T cells in women clearing cervical HPV infection. Germline V lookup: CDR1 SGHTA, CDR2 FQGNSA. V was trimmed by 5 bases and J by 2 bases, leaving 13 bases between them. The CDR3 has 15 residues. The sequenced sample consisted of blood buffy coat. The sequence came from a woman between 18 and 70 years old with a cervical HPV16 infection that either progressed to CIN3+ or cleared (not recorded which). This chain joins TRBV7-2 and TRBJ1-5, with D unclear. Here the CDR3 reads CASSPGRGGNQPQHF. CDR3 bases read: TGTGCCAGCAGCCCCGGACGGGGTGGCAATCAGCCC.